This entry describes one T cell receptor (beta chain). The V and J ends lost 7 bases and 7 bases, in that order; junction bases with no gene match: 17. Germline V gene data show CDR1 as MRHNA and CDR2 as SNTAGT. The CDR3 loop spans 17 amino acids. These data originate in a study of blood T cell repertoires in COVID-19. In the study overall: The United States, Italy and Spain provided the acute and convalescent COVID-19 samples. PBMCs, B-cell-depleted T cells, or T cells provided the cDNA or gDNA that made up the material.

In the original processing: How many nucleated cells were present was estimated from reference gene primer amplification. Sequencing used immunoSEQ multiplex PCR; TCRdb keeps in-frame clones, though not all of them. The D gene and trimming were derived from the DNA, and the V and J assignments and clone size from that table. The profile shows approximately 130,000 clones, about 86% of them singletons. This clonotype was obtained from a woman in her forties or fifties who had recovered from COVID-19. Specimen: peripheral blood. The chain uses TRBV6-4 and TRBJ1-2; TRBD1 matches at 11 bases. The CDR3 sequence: CASIQRLGTGGVGGYTF. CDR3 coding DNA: TGTGCCAGCATCCAAAGGCTCGGGACAGGGGGTGTGGGTGGCTACACCTTC.